This T cell receptor (beta chain) appears in the sequencing data of a study of cytomegalovirus exposure and HLA in healthy donors. The repertoire was sequenced with immunoSEQ multiplex PCR; TCRdb's copy has only in-frame clones and lacks some. The data hold 71,000 or so clones, with 85% to 95% observed a single time. Findings of the study overall: The study put 150 to 200 TCR beta chains on its list as cytomegalovirus-associated. Under in vitro conditions, a few CMV-associated chains were confirmed as specific for CMV antigens. It was reported that the classifier diagnosed cytomegalovirus status with high specificity and sensitivity in both the original and validation cohorts.

The germline CDR1 and CDR2 sequences are SGHDT and YYEEEE. With 0 bases clipped from V and 3 bases from J, the junction kept 12 bases outside the gene matches. CDR3 size: 18 residues. Note on this clone: Its antigen is unknown.

The TCR comes from a woman younger than 30 in good health and CMV-seronegative. The sequencing sample was made of PBMCs. The chain links TRBV5-6 to TRBJ1-1, with 9 nucleotides matching TRBD1. The CDR3 is CASSLVRDRGAVDTEAFF. The CDR3 coding sequence is TGTGCCAGCAGCTTGGTTCGTGACAGGGGGGCCGTTGACACTGAAGCTTTCTTT.